These 7 T cell receptor beta chains came from one sample sequenced in a study of shared clonotypes between healthy human individuals. Measured with immunoSEQ multiplex PCR; TCRdb has only the in-frame clones, and not every one. The sample consists of approximately 620,000 clones, approximately 97% of them appearing once. The specimen was naive CD4+ T cells sorted from blood. Subset of the sample: CD45RA+ positively selected. The origin of the receptors is a woman in her 30s in good health.

This clone appeared once. This chain joins TRBV21-1 and TRBJ2-5; the table's D call of TRBD2 was not tested on the DNA. TRBV21-1 is listed as a pseudogene. The CDR3 covers 15 residues. The CDR3 here is CASSKVPSGRETQYF. The CDR3 DNA is TGTGCCAGCAGCAAAGTTCCTAGCGGGAGGGAGACCCAGTACTTC.

Here the CDR3 DNA reads TGCAGCGTTGAAGATTGGTACAATGAGCAGTTCTTC. Translating gives CSVEDWYNEQFF. The rearrangement links TRBV29-1 to TRBJ2-1; unclear D gene. V was trimmed by 0 bases and J by 4 bases, leaving 4 bases between them. Germline CDR1 SQVTM, CDR2 ANQGSEA. The CDR3 has 12 amino acids.

The chain links TRBV5-8 to TRBJ1-5, with D perhaps TRBD1 (6 bases). This CDR3 has 16 amino acids. Germline V gene lookup returns CDR1 SGHTS and CDR2 YDEGEE. The ends were cut back, 4 bases at V and 0 bases at J, with 14 bases in the middle. CDR3 nucleotides: TGTGCCAGCAGCGAAGGACAGCACTATAGCAATCAGCCCCAGCATTTT. Translation gives CASSEGQHYSNQPQHF.

This sequence joins TRBV29-1 and TRBJ1-5; 7 bases are a match to TRBD1. CDR1 SQVTM and CDR2 ANQGSEA come from the germline V gene. This CDR3 contains 12 residues. J lost 6 bases, V lost 4 bases, and 3 bases had no gene match. CDR3 sequence: CSVAQGGQPQHF. The CDR3 DNA reads as TGCAGCGTTGCCCAGGGGGGTCAGCCCCAGCATTTT. The whole variable domain, remainder taken from reference TRBV29-1 and TRBJ1-5, is SAVISQKPSRDICQRGTSLTIQCQVDSQVTMMFWYRQQPGQSLTLIATANQGSEATYESGFVIDKFPISRPNLTFSTLTVSNMSPEDSSIYLCSVAQGGQPQHFGDGTRLSIL.

This chain connects TRBV28 to TRBJ1-2, with a weak D call TRBD1 (5 bases). This CDR3 has 15 residues. From germline, CDR1 is MDHEN and CDR2 SYDVKM. V lost 2 bases and J 3 bases, leaving 13 bases between the germline ends. CDR3 residues: CASSLRAGYDYGYTF. As DNA, the CDR3 is TGTGCCAGCAGTTTAAGGGCAGGGTACGACTATGGCTACACCTTC.

The chain recombines TRBV5-4 with TRBJ2-2, with D perhaps matching TRBD1 or TRBD2 (5 bases each). The CDR3 spans 12 residues. V was cut by 3 bases and J by 7 bases, with 7 bases left in between. Germline lookup yields CDR1 SGHNT and CDR2 YYREEE (reference sequence). The CDR3 here is CASSWDVGELFF. The CDR3 nucleotides read TGTGCCAGCAGCTGGGACGTCGGGGAGCTGTTTTTT. The whole variable domain, remainder taken from reference TRBV5-4 and TRBJ2-2, is ETGVTQSPTHLIKTRGQQVTLRCSSQSGHNTVSWYQQALGQGPQFIFQYYREEENGRGNFPPRFSGLQFPNYSSELNVNALELDDSALYLCASSWDVGELFFGEGSRLTVL.

The V gene is TRBV7-8, the J gene TRBJ1-5; D is possibly TRBD1 (6 bases). Per germline, CDR1 SGHVS and CDR2 FQNEAQ. The V end lost 4 bases, the J end lost 5 bases, and 12 bases lay between the germline ends. The CDR3 extends over 14 amino acids. CDR3 loop: CASSWYREDQPQHF. In DNA form, the CDR3 reads TGTGCCAGCAGCTGGTACAGGGAAGATCAGCCCCAGCATTTT.